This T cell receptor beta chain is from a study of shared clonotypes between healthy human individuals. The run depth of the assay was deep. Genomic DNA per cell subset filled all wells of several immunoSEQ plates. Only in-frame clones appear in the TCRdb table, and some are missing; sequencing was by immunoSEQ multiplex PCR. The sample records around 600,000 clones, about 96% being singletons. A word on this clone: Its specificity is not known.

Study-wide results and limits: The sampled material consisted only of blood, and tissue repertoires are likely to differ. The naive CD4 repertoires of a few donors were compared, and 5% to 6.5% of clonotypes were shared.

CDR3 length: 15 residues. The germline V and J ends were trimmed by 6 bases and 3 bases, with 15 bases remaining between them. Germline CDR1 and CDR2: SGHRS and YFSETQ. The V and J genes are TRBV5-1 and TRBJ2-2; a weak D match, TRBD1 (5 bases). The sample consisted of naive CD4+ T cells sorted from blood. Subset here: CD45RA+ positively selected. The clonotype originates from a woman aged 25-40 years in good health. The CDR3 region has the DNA TGCGCCAGCACCCGGATGCAGGGATACACCGGGGAGCTGTTTTTT. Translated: CASTRMQGYTGELFF.